These 16 T cell receptor beta chains came from one sample sequenced in a study of OX40 agonist ivuxolimab in advanced cancers. Profiled with immunoSEQ multiplex PCR; TCRdb holds only in-frame clones, not every one. The sample carries 75,000 to 100,000 clones, roughly nine tenths recorded once. This material consisted of CD4+ or CD8+ T cells sorted from blood, taken in a trial of the OX40 agonist ivuxolimab. All receptors derive from an adult with an advanced solid tumor such as melanoma, head and neck, liver or kidney cancer.

The chain uses TRBV9 and TRBJ2-7; 8 bases align to TRBD1. The germline gives CDR1 SGDLS, CDR2 YYNGEE. The CDR3 has 13 amino acids. The V segment lost 3 bases and the J segment 6 bases; nucleotides outside the gene matches: 5. The CDR3: CASSGGQAGEQYF. CDR3 DNA: TGTGCCAGCAGCGGGGGACAGGCTGGCGAGCAGTACTTC.

There are many counts of this clone. The chain carries TRBV18 and TRBJ1-1; D ambiguous. Germline CDR1 reads KGHSH; CDR2 reads LQKENI. The CDR3 covers 11 residues. V lost 2 bases to trimming and J lost 7 bases, with 5 bases between them. CDR3 nucleotides: TGTGCCAGCTCACCAGGGGTTGAAGCTTTCTTT. Residues: CASSPGVEAFF.

V usage is TRBV27 and J usage is TRBJ1-3; a possible D gene is TRBD1 (5 bases). Trimming removed 4 bases from V and 0 bases from J, with 13 bases in between. The CDR3 contains 16 residues. In germline, CDR1 is MNHEY, CDR2 SMNVEV (reference sequence). The CDR3 DNA reads TGTGCCAGCAGTTCCCGGGACTGGGACTCTGGAAACACCATATATTTT. This codes for CASSSRDWDSGNTIYF.

The J gene is TRBJ1-1, the V gene TRBV6-1; D uncertain. This CDR3 has 14 residues. V shed 7 bases and J shed 3 bases, with 15 bases lying between them. Germline CDR1 MNHNS, CDR2 SASEGT. The CDR3 sequence: CASTWASGYTEAFF. The CDR3 DNA reads as TGTGCCAGCACGTGGGCCTCCGGGTACACTGAAGCTTTCTTT.

This sequence joins TRBV30 and TRBJ2-7, with 12 bases fitting TRBD1. After removal of 1 base from V and 6 bases from J, the junction contained 7 bases not matched to a gene. Germline V gene lookup returns CDR1 GTSNPN and CDR2 SVGIG (reference sequence). This CDR3 is built from 15 residues. The CDR3 is CAWSDLGQGASEQYF. The CDR3 DNA is TGTGCCTGGAGTGACTTGGGACAGGGGGCGAGCGAGCAGTACTTC.

The chain links TRBV5-1 to TRBJ2-7, with TRBD2 identical over 10 bases. V dropped 1 base and J dropped 5; count of bases not matched to a gene: 9. CDR1 and CDR2 (germline): SGHRS, YFSETQ. The CDR3 is made up of 16 amino acids. DNA for the CDR3: TGCGCCAGCAGCTTGCTAGCGGGAGTGGCGGCGGACGAGCAGTACTTC. Translating gives CASSLLAGVAADEQYF.

This clone appeared once. The chain employs TRBV18 and TRBJ2-1; 9 bases line up with TRBD2. In germline, CDR1 is KGHSH, CDR2 LQKENI. The CDR3 covers 16 residues. V dropped 5 bases and J dropped 5; count of bases not matched to a gene: 10. The CDR3 DNA is TGTGCCAGCTCAGTTAACACAATAGCGGGGGACAATGAGCAGTTCTTC. Amino acid sequence: CASSVNTIAGDNEQFF.

This clone is categorized as medium-sized (0.01 to 0.1%). The chain combines TRBV19 with TRBJ2-1; 11 bases map to TRBD2. V shed 4 bases, J shed 3 bases, and the junction held 2 bases outside the gene matches. This CDR3 comprises 15 residues. In germline, CDR1 is LNHDA, CDR2 SQIVND (reference sequence). Written as DNA, the CDR3 is TGTGCCAGTAGTAAGACTAGCGGGGACTACAATGAGCAGTTCTTC. This codes for CASSKTSGDYNEQFF.

The rearrangement uses TRBV19 and TRBJ2-1; D might be TRBD2 (5 bases). The CDR3 length is 12 residues. Trimming took off 10 bases at V and 4 bases at J, with 11 bases between the two ends. The germline gives CDR1 LNHDA, CDR2 SQIVND (reference sequence). The CDR3 nucleotides are TGTGCCACCGGGATGGGATACAATGAGCAGTTCTTC. It translates to CATGMGYNEQFF.

The J gene is TRBJ1-3, the V gene TRBV5-1, with a weak D call TRBD1 (5 bases). Germline CDR1 and CDR2: SGHRS and YFSETQ. The CDR3 consists of 14 residues. Trimming took 1 base from V and 2 from J, leaving 7 bases between them. The CDR3: CASSLTGTGNTIYF. The DNA of the CDR3 is TGCGCCAGCAGCTTGACAGGAACTGGAAACACCATATATTTT.

The V and J genes are TRBV30 and TRBJ2-1, with a possible D match to TRBD1 (5 bases). Germline CDR1 and CDR2: GTSNPN and SVGIG (reference sequence). There are 10 residues in the CDR3. The CDR3 DNA sequence: TGTGCTACAGGTTACAATGAGCAGTTCTTC. This codes for CATGYNEQFF.

V usage is TRBV6-6 and J usage is TRBJ2-1, with 7 bases that match TRBD2. The CDR3 is 15 residues long. The germline gives CDR1 MNHNY, CDR2 SVGAGI (reference sequence). Trimming removed 2 bases from V and 2 bases from J; junction bases left unmatched: 3. CDR3 in DNA: TGTGCCAGCAGTTACGGCGGGAGAGCCTACAATGAGCAGTTCTTC. Its protein product is CASSYGGRAYNEQFF.

The chain recombines TRBV5-5 with TRBJ1-2; D remains unclear. The germline V gene encodes CDR1 SGHKS and CDR2 YYEKEE (reference sequence). Trimming shortened V by 0 bases and J by 5 bases, and 5 bases separated the two germline ends. The CDR3 runs to 12 residues. As DNA, the CDR3 is TGTGCCAGCAGCTTGGATCAGTATGGCTACACCTTC. Its protein product is CASSLDQYGYTF.

The chain joins TRBV21-1 to TRBJ1-5. TRBV21-1 is deemed a pseudogene. The CDR3 runs to 16 residues. The CDR3 here is CASSILQGGSNQPQHF. The CDR3 nucleotides read TGTGCCAGCAGCATATTACAGGGAGGGAGCAATCAGCCCCAGCATTTT.

The chain has TRBV6-1 and TRBJ2-5, with a weak D call TRBD2 (7 bases). Germline V gene data show CDR1 as MNHNS and CDR2 as SASEGT. The CDR3 sequence is 14 residues long. Trimming cost V 7 bases and J 4 bases, with 16 bases left between them. The CDR3 bases are TGTGCCAGCAATGGGGGGGGAGGGGGAGAGACCCAGTACTTC. It translates to CASNGGGGGETQYF.

This clone was seen only once. The rearrangement links TRBV4-1 to TRBJ2-1; D could derive from TRBD1 or TRBD2 (5 bases each). Germline-derived CDR1 and CDR2 are MGHRA and YSYEKL. The CDR3 is made up of 15 amino acids. V lost 3 bases and J 7 bases, leaving 16 bases between the germline ends. CDR3: CASSHPGPRMNEQFF. CDR3 nucleotides: TGCGCCAGCAGCCACCCGGGACCCCGCATGAATGAGCAGTTCTTC.